Sequencing of this T cell receptor beta chain was carried out in a study of T cell repertoires in cytomegalovirus infection (dated by TCRdb to the late 2010s). Context from the whole study: Alongside well-studied HLA-B-restricted epitopes, the peptide stimulations were aimed at recently identified HLA-C-restricted CMV epitopes, whose presentation resists viral immunomodulation. Donor HLA type was relevant to the analysis, as public TCR beta signatures indicated carriage of CMV infection together with the matching HLA type. The paper as a whole reports these results and caveats: Carriers of CMV infection plus the relevant HLA type were discriminated by the cumulative frequency of public TCR beta family members in the study cohort and in an independent roughly 370-donor cohort. The ex vivo response was dominated by HLA-C-restricted CMV-specific TCR beta clonotypes, which also provided the single most frequent clonotype in two of eight donors.

What the treatment or condition label conveys for this sample: in vitro stimulation with specific CMV peptide epitopes to enrich CMV-specific T cells. This clonotype was observed at least ten times. The antigen it binds to is not known. It has no much larger one-base neighbor in the sample; base qualities were not kept. Sequencing instrument: Illumina HiSeq 1500. The raw public data were reprocessed by TCRdb itself: fastp quality trimming at Q25, MiXCR clonotype calling, in-frame beta chains only. Each record represents a unique CDR3 protein, reported with the most common genes and DNA among its rows. The sample table records 450,000 to 600,000 distinct CDR3 sequences; about 42% of these occur just once. Around 44% of the sample goes to the ten largest clones. Reading the germline V gene gives CDR1 SGHTA and CDR2 FQGNSA. Taken from cysteine to phenylalanine, the CDR3 has 14 residues. Of the read, only the CDR3 DNA is kept; its 42 bases are in frame from base 1. At the junction V is shortened by 5 bases and J by 4 bases; bases outside the gene matches: 6.

The rearrangement combines TRBV7-2 with TRBJ1-1, with 8 bases aligning to TRBD1. Sequenced here: cultured PBMCs, sampled from culture after CMV antigen stimulation. The source is a human donor in good health (CMV status not recorded). Some clones in this sample may be carry-over from other donors' samples. The CDR3 here reads CASSTWTGSTEAFF. The bases read TGTGCCAGCAGCACCTGGACAGGGAGCACTGAAGCTTTCTTT.